What follows are 20 T cell receptor beta chains derived from one specimen sequenced in a study of T-cell reconstitution after alpha-beta-depleted transplantation in children. A TCRbeta library incorporating unique molecular identifiers was prepared. TCRdb reprocessed the PCR reads with MiXCR, giving one entry per CDR3 protein. This table holds about 610,000 distinct CDR3 sequences, roughly 10% found once. The starting material was PBMCs from the stem cell graft donor, obtained from the stem cell graft. These receptor sequences come from a human donor who donated a stem cell graft to a child with acute myeloid leukemia.

With respect to this clonotype: A much larger clone differs from this one at a single base, so this may be a read error. This chain uses TRBV30 with TRBJ2-1; D is ambiguous. The germline gives CDR1 GTSNPN, CDR2 SVGIG (reference sequence). There are 11 residues in the CDR3. Trimming took off 0 bases at V and 8 bases at J, with 5 bases between the two ends. This chain's CDR3 is CAWSVRDEQFF. In nucleotides, the CDR3 is TGTGCCTGGAGTGTAAGGGATGAGCAGTTCTTC.

This clonotype was seen ten or more times. The CDR3 sequence: CSVVLNNPTGEQYF. The CDR3 DNA reads TGCAGCGTTGTTTTGAACAATCCTACGGGTGAGCAGTACTTC. The rearrangement joins TRBV29-1 to TRBJ2-7, with unresolved D. From germline, CDR1 is SQVTM and CDR2 ANQGSEA. V lost 4 bases and J 7 bases, leaving 20 bases between the germline ends. The CDR3 has 14 amino acids.

Ten or more counts support this clonotype. This chain joins TRBV7-2 and TRBJ2-7; D might be TRBD1 (6 bases). Looked up from germline, CDR1 is SGHTA and CDR2 is FQGNSA. The CDR3 spans 14 residues. The V and J ends lost 8 bases and 0 bases respectively, with 14 bases between them. The CDR3 sequence is CASLKDRSSYEQYF. The CDR3 DNA reads as TGTGCCAGCCTCAAAGACAGGAGCTCCTACGAGCAGTACTTC. The full variable domain, rest sourced from reference TRBV7-2 and TRBJ2-7, is GAGVSQSPSNKVTEKGKDVELRCDPISGHTALYWYRQSLGQGLEFLIYFQGNSAPDKSGLPSDRFSAERTGGSVSTLTIQRTQQEDSAVYLCASLKDRSSYEQYFGPGTRLTVT.

V gene TRBV29-1 combines with J gene TRBJ2-5; the match to TRBD2 covers 8 bases. CDR1 is SQVTM, CDR2 ANQGSEA, per germline. The CDR3 sequence is 17 residues long. Germline trimming cut 1 base from V and 7 bases from J; bases unmatched to any gene: 17. CDR3 in DNA: TGCAGCGTTGAAGGGCCCGTAGCGGGATTCGGTGAGAGGACCCAGTACTTC. This translates into CSVEGPVAGFGERTQYF.

This chain links TRBV19 with TRBJ2-3, with 8 bases lining up with TRBD2. CDR1 and CDR2 from the germline V gene are LNHDA and SQIVND (reference sequence). The V segment lost 7 bases and the J segment 1 base; nucleotides outside the gene matches: 7. This CDR3 comprises 15 residues. For the CDR3, the DNA is TGTGCCAGTACCCCAGCGGGAGTTGGCACAGATACGCAGTATTTT. As protein: CASTPAGVGTDTQYF. Supplemented by reference TRBV19 and TRBJ2-3, the full variable domain reads DGGITQSPKYLFRKEGQNVTLSCEQNLNHDAMYWYRQDPGQGLRLIYYSQIVNDFQKGDIAEGYSVSREKKESFPLTVTSAQKNPTAFYLCASTPAGVGTDTQYFGPGTRLTVL.

This clonotype turned up a few times. The gene calls are TRBV12-3 or TRBV12-4 and TRBJ2-1; D possibly corresponds to TRBD2 (6 bases). The CDR3 loop spans 15 amino acids. Trimming removed 6 bases from V and 0 bases from J, with 12 bases in between. The CDR3 nucleotides are TGTGCCAGCAGACTCGAGGGAGGCTCCTACAATGAGCAGTTCTTC. As protein: CASRLEGGSYNEQFF.

The J gene is TRBJ2-3, the V gene TRBV6-5; 10 positions agree with TRBD2. From germline, CDR1 is MNHEY and CDR2 SVGAGI. The V segment lost 2 bases and the J segment 5 bases; nucleotides outside the gene matches: 10. CDR3 length: 17 residues. DNA for the CDR3: TGTGCCAGCAGTTACAAAAGTAGCGGGAGGTCTAGAGATACGCAGTATTTT. Protein sequence: CASSYKSSGRSRDTQYF.

This clonotype was observed a handful of times. V gene TRBV7-2 combines with J gene TRBJ2-7; no clear D gene. Trimming took 5 bases from V and 2 from J, leaving 10 bases between them. Germline V gives CDR1 SGHTA, CDR2 FQGNSA. CDR3 size: 13 residues. CDR3: CASSAGMTYEQYF. DNA of the CDR3: TGTGCCAGCAGCGCAGGTATGACCTACGAGCAGTACTTC.

This CDR3 is CASSYINEQFF. The CDR3 DNA reads as TGTGCCAGCAGCTATATCAATGAGCAGTTCTTC. The V and J genes are TRBV6-1 and TRBJ2-1; the D is unclear. Trimming cost V 6 bases and J 6 bases, with 6 bases left between them. The CDR3 sequence is 11 residues long. Germline-derived CDR1 and CDR2 are MNHNS and SASEGT.

V usage is TRBV7-9 and J usage is TRBJ1-6; D remains unclear. Germline CDR1 is SEHNR and CDR2 is FQNEAQ (reference sequence). V was cut by 5 bases and J by 0 bases, with 11 bases left in between. The CDR3 is made up of 16 amino acids. CDR3 in amino acids: CASSRTASSYNSPLHF. CDR3 bases: TGTGCCAGCAGCCGGACCGCTAGCTCCTATAATTCACCCCTCCACTTT.

This chain connects TRBV15 to TRBJ1-4; D call uncertain. The CDR3 runs to 16 residues. In germline, CDR1 is LNHNV, CDR2 YYDKDF (reference sequence). Between the trimmed V and J ends, which lost 0 bases and 5 bases, there was a span of 13 bases. CDR3 coding DNA: TGTGCCACCAGCAGAGAATCGGGAAGGGAGAATGAAAAACTGTTTTTT. As protein: CATSRESGRENEKLFF. Filled out from reference TRBV15 and TRBJ1-4, the complete variable domain reads DAMVIQNPRYQVTQFGKPVTLSCSQTLNHNVMYWYQQKSSQAPKLLFHYYDKDFNNEADTPDNFQSRRPNTSFCFLDIRSPGLGDTAMYLCATSRESGRENEKLFFGSGTQLSVL.

The chain joins TRBV5-6 to TRBJ1-1; D is uncertain. Trimming left V 0 bases short and J 7 bases short, with 7 bases between. The CDR3 covers 12 residues. Germline lookup yields CDR1 SGHDT and CDR2 YYEEEE. This chain's CDR3 is CASSLAHGEAFF. CDR3 DNA: TGTGCCAGCAGCTTGGCCCATGGTGAAGCTTTCTTT. The entire variable domain, with the rest obtained from reference TRBV5-6 and TRBJ1-1, is as follows: DAGVTQSPTHLIKTRGQQVTLRCSPKSGHDTVSWYQQALGQGPQFIFQYYEEEERQRGNFPDRFSGHQFPNYSSELNVNALLLGDSALYLCASSLAHGEAFFGQGTRLTVV.

This rearrangement joins TRBV20-1 to TRBJ2-7; 7 bases map to TRBD2. Germline assignment: CDR1 DFQATT and CDR2 SNEGSKA (reference sequence). This CDR3 is 15 amino acids long. Trimming cost V 3 bases and J 2 bases; bases outside gene matches: 10. CDR3 loop: CSARWVRLAAYEQYF. The CDR3 nucleotides are TGCAGTGCTAGGTGGGTCCGGCTAGCGGCCTACGAGCAGTACTTC.

The J gene is TRBJ2-5, the V gene TRBV7-8, with D possibly being TRBD1 (6 bases). Between the trimmed V and J ends, which lost 2 bases and 2 bases, there was a span of 12 bases. CDR1 is SGHVS, CDR2 FQNEAQ, per germline. The length of the CDR3 is 15 residues. CDR3 nucleotide sequence: TGTGCCAGCAGCTTATATCCGACAGGTCAAGAGACCCAGTACTTC. As protein: CASSLYPTGQETQYF.

This clonotype was seen ten or more times. V gene TRBV7-2 combines with J gene TRBJ2-3; 8 positions agree with TRBD2. This CDR3 comprises 15 residues. Germline trimming cut 6 bases from V and 2 bases from J; bases unmatched to any gene: 7. The germline V gene encodes CDR1 SGHTA and CDR2 FQGNSA. The CDR3 nucleotides read TGTGCCAGCAGTTCTCCAGCGGGAGTCACAGATACGCAGTATTTT. It codes for CASSSPAGVTDTQYF.

This clonotype turned up a few times. This chain joins TRBV20-1 and TRBJ2-2, with D possibly called TRBD1 or TRBD2 (6 bases each). Germline CDR1 reads DFQATT; CDR2 reads SNEGSKA (reference sequence). CDR3 size: 18 residues. Trimming shortened V by 1 base and J by 0 bases, and 18 bases separated the two germline ends. The CDR3 DNA sequence: TGCAGTGCTAGAGTGGCTCTATGGGGGGCCACGAACACCGGGGAGCTGTTTTTT. As protein: CSARVALWGATNTGELFF.

The chain couples TRBV6-5 to TRBJ1-2; D perhaps matches TRBD1 (5 bases). With 2 bases removed from V and 7 bases from J, the gap between germline ends came to 8 bases. The germline gives CDR1 MNHEY, CDR2 SVGAGI. CDR3 size: 12 residues. The CDR3: CASSYGTGGYTF. The CDR3 nucleotides are TGTGCCAGCAGTTACGGGACCGGTGGCTACACCTTC.

This clonotype was seen ten or more times. The chain joins TRBV7-6 to TRBJ1-1; no definite D call. CDR1 is SGHVS, CDR2 FNYEAQ, per germline. The CDR3 runs 14 residues. V lost 5 bases and J 4 bases, leaving 14 bases between the germline ends. The CDR3 reads CASSILEALTEAFF. CDR3 nucleotides: TGTGCCAGCAGCATTTTAGAGGCGCTCACTGAAGCTTTCTTT.

This clonotype was seen ten or more times. The chain has TRBV28 and TRBJ2-7; weak D call: TRBD1 (5 bases). V was trimmed by 2 bases and J by 4 bases, leaving 12 bases between them. The CDR3 is 14 residues long. Germline V lookup: CDR1 MDHEN, CDR2 SYDVKM. The CDR3 reads CASSLQGKEYEQYF. CDR3 nucleotide sequence: TGTGCCAGCAGTTTACAGGGCAAGGAATACGAGCAGTACTTC.

This clonotype was detected many times. This sequence joins TRBV5-6 and TRBJ2-1; D uncertain. Trimming removed 5 bases at V and 4 bases at J, with 10 bases between. Germline loops: CDR1 SGHDT, CDR2 YYEEEE. The CDR3 contains 13 residues. CDR3: CASSNSLYNEQFF. The CDR3, as DNA: TGTGCCAGCAGTAATAGCTTGTACAATGAGCAGTTCTTC. The whole variable domain, filled in from reference TRBV5-6 and TRBJ2-1, reads DAGVTQSPTHLIKTRGQQVTLRCSPKSGHDTVSWYQQALGQGPQFIFQYYEEEERQRGNFPDRFSGHQFPNYSSELNVNALLLGDSALYLCASSNSLYNEQFFGPGTRLTVL.